This record concerns one TCR beta chain sequence. There are many counts of this clonotype. Its antigen remains undetermined. There are no base qualities to consult, and no much larger clone falls within one base. The germline V gene (reference sequence) supplies CDR1 LGHDT and CDR2 YNNKEL. V is reduced by 10 bases and J by 5 bases, leaving a spacing of 14 bases between them. Counted from cysteine to phenylalanine, this CDR3 has 12 amino acids. Kept here is only the CDR3 DNA, which spans 36 bases and is read in frame from base 1. Library creation used multiplex PCR. The sequencing machine was an Illumina HiSeq 4000. CDR3 regions were amplified by Arm-PCR with iRepertoire HTBI primers to construct TCR beta libraries. Before sequencing, the PCR products underwent gel purification. Turning to the authors' computational methods: Across samples, roughly 60 TRBV and 15 or so TRBJ segments were identified and used for gene usage analysis of CDR3 amino acid clonotypes. COPE and FqMerger were used to merge the filtered high-quality paired reads into contigs. BLAST was used to align contigs to IMGT TRBV, TRBD and TRBJ reference genes, with CDR3 defined following IMGT. Any clonotype with a frequency above 0.1% was classified as a highly expanded clone. Repertoire diversity was measured by Shannon entropy, and V-J evenness by the Gini coefficient. Clonotypes shared by more than one individual were considered public. The public reads were reprocessed in TCRdb via fastp at Q25 and MiXCR, keeping in-frame beta chains. Entries that share a CDR3 protein sequence are merged under the most common genes and DNA. None of the V and J calls come from the authors' own analysis; TCRdb made them. This sample is represented by about 420,000 distinct CDR3 sequences; 16% of them were singletons. Of the sample, about 23% is held by the ten largest clones.

These data are taken from a study of regulatory T cells in long-lasting Graves disease (dated by TCRdb to about 2021). With regard to the full study: Patients with newly diagnosed Graves' disease had been on antithyroid drugs for under 3 months. A total of about 33 samples were covered by TCR sequencing, comprising approximately 13 persistent and about 20 newly diagnosed Graves' disease patients. The study was conducted in China and was registered as a clinical trial. Persistent Graves' disease patients were compared with newly diagnosed Graves' disease patients by peripheral blood TCR sequencing and RNA sequencing. Beyond this particular receptor, the publication reports: The small sample size was acknowledged by the authors as a limitation that may reduce accuracy. Because the primary lesion, thyroid tissue, could not be accessed, the study looked at peripheral blood alone. Preferential use of TRBV28, TRBJ1-2 and TRBJ2-5 was observed in persistent disease, whereas TRBV20-1 and TRBJ2-1 were favored in newly diagnosed disease. Sequencing and analysis were restricted to the TCR beta chain. Lower TCR Shannon entropy and fewer highly expanded clones were observed in persistent Graves' disease patients than in newly diagnosed patients, which suggested clonal expansion. More public clonotypes were shared among persistent patients (roughly 2,700) than among newly diagnosed patients (approximately 1,000).

This sample's time point label indicates: newly diagnosed GD, antithyroid drugs for less than 3 months. RNA was extracted from PBMCs in TRIzol for both TCR sequencing and RNA sequencing. The diagnosis of Graves' disease followed American Thyroid Association guidelines. The patients came from an endocrinology department in Xi'an, China. Each patient gave about 8.1 milliliters of peripheral blood, collected in an EDTA anticoagulant tube. Ficoll Paque Plus density gradient separation was used to isolate PBMCs, and no further T cell sorting was done. RNA quality was checked with an Agilent 2100 Bioanalyzer and agarose gel, and concentration with a NanoDrop 2000. The sample was also linked to a second study, of T cells in Graves' hyperthyroidism and ophthalmopathy. The second source states: Stable Graves' hyperthyroidism was defined as no progression to ophthalmopathy during 18 months of follow-up. The hyperthyroidism patients were between 18 and 65 years old and newly diagnosed, with a disease duration of less than 2 months. The study excluded patients with uncontrolled infections, other autoimmune diseases, pregnancy or lactation. Diagnoses were established on the basis of clinical symptoms, serum thyroxine and TRAb, thyroid ultrasound, and orbital computed tomography. The TCR CDR3 was subjected to a first round of RT-PCR using the HTBI primer set and the Qiagen OneStep RT-PCR kit. Blood samples also contained most of the expanded thyroid clonotypes (frequency above 0.001), which suggests that blood repertoires may reflect thyroid immune responses. In cross-validation, a model built on a 13 V-J signature told ophthalmopathy apart from stable hyperthyroidism with about 90% sensitivity and about 81% specificity, and in testing the same model reached 80%/75%. In validation, the model predicted progression to ophthalmopathy a median of approximately 6.3 months before onset, with about 67% sensitivity and 72.22% specificity. To identify TCR V-J signatures that set the groups apart, the researchers used a discovery cohort of 90 to 100 patients, made up of under 50 with Graves' ophthalmopathy and 57 with stable Graves' hyperthyroidism. An independent validation cohort of fewer than 20 hyperthyroidism patients and approximately 17 patients who later progressed to ophthalmopathy tested prospective prediction of ophthalmopathy. For training and testing, the 100 or so patients in the discovery cohort were randomly divided in a 7:3 ratio. Thyroid tissue and blood T-cell repertoires from roughly 6 Graves' hyperthyroidism patients were also compared in the study. After sampling, hyperthyroidism patients received methimazole starting at 30 mg daily, and ophthalmopathy patients received high-dose intravenous methylprednisolone. The libraries were constructed in a second round of multiplex PCR and then size-selected and purified. The libraries were sequenced on an Illumina HiSeq2000 using paired-end 100 bp reads. SOAPnuke was used to process the raw data, with reads discarded if the reads contained adapters or uncalled bases, had a mean Phred below 15, or lacked an exact constant-primer or identifier match. High-quality paired reads were merged using COPE v1.2.5, and each unique nucleotide sequence was defined as a clonotype. Clonotypes were aligned to IMGT TRBV, TRBD and TRBJ reference segments using MiTCR v1.1. Only V-J combinations with frequency above 0.0001, covering 99% to 99.2% of repertoires, were analysed. The TCS score was defined as the ratio of F50 (clonal expansion) to E x V (chaos), calculated using BLOSUM62-based TCRdist between CDR3 peptides within each V-J. Welch's t-statistics and random forest reduced roughly 500 V-J features to under 15, which were used in a naive Bayes classifier (R e1071). Sample size was not statistically predetermined, and blinding of investigators to group allocation was not performed. The paper reports TCR Vbeta CDR3 sequencing of over 130 peripheral blood samples: 43 ophthalmopathy, fewer than 85 hyperthyroidism and some 17 progressor patients.

Sample: peripheral blood mononuclear cells (PBMCs), taken at new diagnosis, from a patient treated with antithyroid drugs. This receptor was identified in a woman aged 18-30 years with Graves disease. Donor details come from another sample of the same person, matched by shared clones. This chain joins TRBV3-1 to TRBJ1-1; the best D guess is TRBD1, with 5 bases matching. The sequenced DNA is TGTGCCACTAGGGGAAAAACTACTGAAGCTTTCTTT. It codes for CATRGKTTEAFF.